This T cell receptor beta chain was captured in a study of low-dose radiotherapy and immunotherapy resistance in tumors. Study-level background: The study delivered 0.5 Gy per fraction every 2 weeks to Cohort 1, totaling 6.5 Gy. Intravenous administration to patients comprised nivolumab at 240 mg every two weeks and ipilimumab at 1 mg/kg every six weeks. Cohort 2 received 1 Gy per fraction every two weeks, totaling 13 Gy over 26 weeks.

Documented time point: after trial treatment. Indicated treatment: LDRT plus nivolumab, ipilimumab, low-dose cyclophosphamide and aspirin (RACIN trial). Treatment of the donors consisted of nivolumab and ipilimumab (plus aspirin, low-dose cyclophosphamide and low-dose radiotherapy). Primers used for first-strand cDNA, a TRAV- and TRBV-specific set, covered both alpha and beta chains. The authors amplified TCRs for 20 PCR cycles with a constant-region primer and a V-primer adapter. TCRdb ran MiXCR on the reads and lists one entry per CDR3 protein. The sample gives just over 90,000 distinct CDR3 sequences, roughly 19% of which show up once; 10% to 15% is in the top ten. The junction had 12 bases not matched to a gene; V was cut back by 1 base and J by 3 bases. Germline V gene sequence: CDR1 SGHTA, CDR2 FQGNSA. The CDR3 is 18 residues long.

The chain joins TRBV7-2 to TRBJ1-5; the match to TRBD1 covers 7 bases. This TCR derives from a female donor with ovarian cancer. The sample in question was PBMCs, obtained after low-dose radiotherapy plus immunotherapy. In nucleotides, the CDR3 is TGTGCCAGCAGCTTAGAGCATAGCTGGGACAGACCCAATCAGCCCCAGCATTTT. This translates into CASSLEHSWDRPNQPQHF.